This T cell receptor (beta chain) was sequenced in a study of patients and donors after allogeneic stem cell transplantation. Via MiXCR, TCRdb re-called the RT-PCR reads, giving one row per CDR3 protein. There are over 150,000 distinct CDR3 sequences in the sample; roughly 30% occur only once, and about 3% lies in the top ten. V lost 3 bases and J 8 bases, leaving 4 bases between the germline ends. The CDR3 totals 10 residues. The germline CDR1 and CDR2 sequences are SEHNR and FQNEAQ (reference sequence). The sample comprised blood, either unsorted or a sorted T cell fraction (not recorded which). This chain links TRBV7-9 with TRBJ1-1, with unresolved D. The sequence came from a human donor who was either an allogeneic HSCT recipient or a stem cell or donor lymphocyte infusion donor (not recorded which). It is not recorded whose cells these are; they may come from a transplant donor. For the CDR3, the DNA is TGTGCCAGCAGCTTTCTGGAAGCTTTCTTT. As protein: CASSFLEAFF.